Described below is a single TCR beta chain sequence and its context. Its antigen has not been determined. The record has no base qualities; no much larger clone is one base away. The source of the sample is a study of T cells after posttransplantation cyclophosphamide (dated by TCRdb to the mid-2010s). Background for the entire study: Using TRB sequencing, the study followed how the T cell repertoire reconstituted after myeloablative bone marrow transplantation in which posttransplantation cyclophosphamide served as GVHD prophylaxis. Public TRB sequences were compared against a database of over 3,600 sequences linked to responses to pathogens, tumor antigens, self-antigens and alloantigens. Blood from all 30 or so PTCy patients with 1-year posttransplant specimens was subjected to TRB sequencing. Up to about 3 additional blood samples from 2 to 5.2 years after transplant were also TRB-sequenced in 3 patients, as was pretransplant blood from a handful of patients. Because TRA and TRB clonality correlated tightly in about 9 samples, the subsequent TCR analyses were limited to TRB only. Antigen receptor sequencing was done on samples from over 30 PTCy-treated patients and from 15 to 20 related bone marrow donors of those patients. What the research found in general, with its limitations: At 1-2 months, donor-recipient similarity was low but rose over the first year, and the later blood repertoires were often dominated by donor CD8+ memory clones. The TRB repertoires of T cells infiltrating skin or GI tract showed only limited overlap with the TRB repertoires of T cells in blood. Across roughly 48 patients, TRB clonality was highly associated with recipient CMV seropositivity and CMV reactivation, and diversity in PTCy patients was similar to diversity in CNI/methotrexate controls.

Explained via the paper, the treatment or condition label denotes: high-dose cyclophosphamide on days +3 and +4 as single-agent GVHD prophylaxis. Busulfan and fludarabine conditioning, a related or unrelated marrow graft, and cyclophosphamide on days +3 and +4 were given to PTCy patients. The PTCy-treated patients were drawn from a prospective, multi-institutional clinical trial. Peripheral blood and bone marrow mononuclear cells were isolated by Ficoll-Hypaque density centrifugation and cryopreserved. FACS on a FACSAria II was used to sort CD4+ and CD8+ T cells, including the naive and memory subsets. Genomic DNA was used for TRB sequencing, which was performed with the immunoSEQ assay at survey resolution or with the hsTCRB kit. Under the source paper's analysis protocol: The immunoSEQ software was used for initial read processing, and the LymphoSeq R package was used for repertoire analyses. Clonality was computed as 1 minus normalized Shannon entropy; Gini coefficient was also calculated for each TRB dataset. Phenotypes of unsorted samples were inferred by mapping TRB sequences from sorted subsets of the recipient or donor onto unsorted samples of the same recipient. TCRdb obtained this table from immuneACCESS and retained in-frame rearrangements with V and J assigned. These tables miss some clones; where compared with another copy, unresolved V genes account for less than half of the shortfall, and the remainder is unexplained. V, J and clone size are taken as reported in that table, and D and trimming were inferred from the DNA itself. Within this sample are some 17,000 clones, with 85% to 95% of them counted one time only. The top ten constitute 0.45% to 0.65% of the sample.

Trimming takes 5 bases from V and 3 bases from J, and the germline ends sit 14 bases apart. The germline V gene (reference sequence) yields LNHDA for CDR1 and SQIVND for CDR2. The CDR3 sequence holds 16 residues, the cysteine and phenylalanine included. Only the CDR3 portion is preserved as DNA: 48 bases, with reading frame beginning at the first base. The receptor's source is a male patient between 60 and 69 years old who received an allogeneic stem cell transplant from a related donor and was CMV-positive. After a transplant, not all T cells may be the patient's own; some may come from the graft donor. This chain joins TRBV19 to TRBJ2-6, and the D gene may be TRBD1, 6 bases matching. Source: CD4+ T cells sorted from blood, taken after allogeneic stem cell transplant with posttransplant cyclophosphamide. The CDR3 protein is CASSYITGSGANVLTF. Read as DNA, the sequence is TGTGCCAGTAGTTATATAACAGGGAGTGGGGCCAACGTCCTGACTTTC. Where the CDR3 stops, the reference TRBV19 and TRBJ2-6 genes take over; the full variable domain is DGGITQSPKYLFRKEGQNVTLSCEQNLNHDAMYWYRQDPGQGLRLIYYSQIVNDFQKGDIAEGYSVSREKKESFPLTVTSAQKNPTAFYLCASSYITGSGANVLTFGAGSRLTVL.